This record covers a single T cell receptor (beta chain). Followed over time, Seattle patients had been enrolled while infection was active. Trimming took 2 bases from V and 1 from J, leaving 5 bases between them. This CDR3 spans 13 amino acids. Germline V lookup: CDR1 MNHEY, CDR2 SVGEGT. This sample was included in a study of blood T cell repertoires in COVID-19. Study information: Some COVID-19 samples were acute and others convalescent; all came from the United States, Italy and Spain. Nucleic acid was either cDNA or gDNA, and it came from T cells, B-cell-depleted T cells, or PBMCs.

Original handling: Estimation of nucleated cell counts relied on the amplification of reference gene primers. Sequencing used immunoSEQ multiplex PCR; TCRdb keeps in-frame clones, though not all of them. Clonal size and the V and J genes are those of that table, whereas D and trimming came from the DNA. The sample yields about 150,000 clones, around 85% seen once. The V and J genes are TRBV6-2 or TRBV6-3 and TRBJ1-1; D ambiguous. The sequenced sample was peripheral blood. This clonotype was obtained from a man at least 80 years old with COVID-19, enrolled during active disease. CDR3 coding DNA: TGTGCCAGCAGTTACATGCGGAACACTGAAGCTTTCTTT. The encoded protein is CASSYMRNTEAFF.